A selection of T cell receptor beta chains follows, all from one sample in a study of CD8 T cells in Susac syndrome. TCRdb passed the immunoSEQ multiplex PCR reads through MiXCR, listing each CDR3 protein once. Here the sample spans around 280,000 distinct CDR3 sequences, about 90% being singletons. Material for sequencing was CD4+ T cells from PBMCs. All receptors come from a human donor with multiple sclerosis. Each CDR3 is given with its conserved first and last residue. A D gene is named only where the DNA matches it firmly. The size field is filled for only some rows; it gives once, few, many or a size class.

abundance,j_gene,v_gene,d_gene,CDR3aa,CDR3nt
-,TRBJ1-1,TRBV18,TRBD1,CASSPLTGEAFF,TGTGCCAGCTCACCTTTGACAGGGGAAGCTTTCTTT
-,TRBJ1-3,TRBV7-9,TRBD1,CASSSGQGPLQSGNTIYF,TGTGCCAGCAGCTCCGGACAGGGGCCTCTACAGTCTGGAAACACCATATATTTT
once,TRBJ1-3,TRBV7-2,TRBD1,CASSWGQTGNTIYF,TGTGCCAGCAGCTGGGGACAGACTGGAAACACCATATATTTT
-,TRBJ2-3,TRBV2,-,CASSPFASTDTQYF,TGTGCCAGCAGTCCCTTCGCTAGCACAGATACGCAGTATTTT
-,TRBJ1-1,TRBV6-1,-,CASSEARNTEAFF,TGTGCCAGCAGTGAAGCGCGAAACACTGAAGCTTTCTTT
-,TRBJ2-7,TRBV19,-,CASSIDWRGEQYF,TGTGCCAGTAGTATAGACTGGCGGGGCGAGCAGTACTTC
-,TRBJ2-5,TRBV9,-,CASSPHGQETQYF,TGTGCCAGCAGCCCCCACGGTCAAGAGACCCAGTACTTC
once,TRBJ1-1,TRBV7-3,-,CASARAMNTEAFF,TGTGCCAGCGCCCGGGCCATGAACACTGAAGCTTTCTTT
-,TRBJ2-3,TRBV7-9,TRBD2,CASSLRRLAGPSTDTQYF,TGTGCCAGCAGCTTACGGCGCCTAGCGGGGCCCAGCACAGATACGCAGTATTTT
-,TRBJ2-6,TRBV7-9,-,CADDARSGASVLTF,TGTGCAGACGACGCCCGCTCTGGGGCCAGCGTCCTGACTTTC
-,TRBJ2-3,TRBV7-9,TRBD2,CASSRTSGGTTDTQYF,TGTGCCAGCAGCCGGACTAGCGGGGGGACGACAGATACGCAGTATTTT
-,TRBJ1-4,TRBV28,-,CASSWGRGKLFF,TGTGCCAGCAGTTGGGGGAGGGGGAAACTGTTTTTT
-,TRBJ2-5,TRBV7-2,-,CASSSPQETQYF,TGTGCCAGCAGCTCTCCGCAAGAGACCCAGTACTTC
once,TRBJ2-1,TRBV19,-,CASSMVLLLNEQFF,TGTGCCAGTAGTATGGTCTTGTTACTGAATGAGCAGTTCTTC
-,TRBJ2-3,TRBV7-2,TRBD2,CASSRPGTSGSDTQYF,TGTGCCAGCAGCAGACCCGGGACTAGCGGGTCAGATACGCAGTATTTT
-,TRBJ2-1,TRBV11-2,TRBD2,CASSFTSGRANEQFF,TGTGCCAGCAGCTTCACTAGCGGGAGGGCCAATGAGCAGTTCTTC
-,TRBJ2-7,TRBV28,TRBD2,CASSFGGTTNYEQYF,TGTGCCAGCAGTTTTGGAGGGACTACCAATTACGAGCAGTACTTC
-,TRBJ1-5,TRBV6-2/TRBV6-3,TRBD1,CASSYPAGGGKLSNQPQHF,TGTGCCAGCAGTTACCCCGCAGGGGGAGGGAAGCTTAGCAATCAGCCCCAGCATTTT
-,TRBJ2-5,TRBV20-1,-,CSARDSRSAHETQYF,TGCAGTGCTAGAGATTCTAGATCGGCCCATGAGACCCAGTACTTC
-,TRBJ2-2,TRBV5-1,-,CASSSLVVAETGELFF,TGCGCCAGCAGCTCCCTGGTGGTAGCGGAGACCGGGGAGCTGTTTTTT
-,TRBJ1-5,TRBV19,-,CASGEIGQPQHF,TGTGCCAGTGGGGAGATCGGCCAGCCCCAGCATTTT
-,TRBJ2-1,TRBV29-1,TRBD1,CSVGLSQGGEQFF,TGCAGCGTTGGACTCTCACAGGGGGGTGAGCAGTTCTTC
-,TRBJ2-2,TRBV4-2,TRBD2,CASSQRNPGLAGANTGELFF,TGTGCCAGCAGCCAGCGCAATCCGGGACTAGCGGGGGCCAACACCGGGGAGCTGTTTTTT
-,TRBJ2-5,TRBV19,TRBD1,CASREGGGETQYF,TGTGCCAGCCGGGAAGGGGGCGGCGAGACCCAGTACTTC
few,TRBJ2-2,TRBV5-1,-,CASSLEPTFGAGELFF,TGCGCCAGCAGCTTGGAGCCAACCTTTGGAGCCGGGGAGCTGTTTTTT
-,TRBJ2-1,TRBV19,TRBD2,CAISSGALYNEQFF,TGTGCCATTTCTAGCGGGGCACTTTACAATGAGCAGTTCTTC
once,TRBJ2-5,TRBV24-1,-,CATSDSLGKTRETQYF,TGTGCCACCAGTGATTCCCTCGGGAAAACAAGGGAGACCCAGTACTTC
-,TRBJ2-3,TRBV7-2,-,CASSLAGAATDTQYF,TGTGCCAGCAGCTTAGCGGGGGCCGCCACAGATACGCAGTATTTT
-,TRBJ1-1,TRBV6-6,TRBD1,CASTHSGTGNTEAFF,TGTGCCAGCACCCACTCCGGGACAGGGAACACTGAAGCTTTCTTT
once,TRBJ2-3,TRBV20-1,TRBD2,CSARGAGLAGTDTQYF,TGCAGTGCTAGAGGAGCGGGACTAGCGGGCACAGATACGCAGTATTTT
-,TRBJ2-7,TRBV18,-,CASSPTPMANEQYF,TGTGCCAGCTCACCGACCCCAATGGCAAACGAGCAGTACTTC
-,TRBJ2-1,TRBV20-1,TRBD2,CSAREKRESEQFF,TGCAGTGCTAGAGAGAAGCGGGAGTCTGAGCAGTTCTTC
-,TRBJ2-7,TRBV6-5,-,CASGARRGHEQYF,TGTGCCAGCGGGGCTCGGCGGGGCCACGAGCAGTACTTC
-,TRBJ1-2,TRBV24-1,-,CATSDPAGATGYTF,TGTGCCACCAGTGATCCGGCGGGGGCAACTGGCTACACCTTC
-,TRBJ2-6,TRBV19,TRBD1,CASSRGQFSGANVLTF,TGTGCCAGTAGTAGGGGACAGTTCTCTGGGGCCAACGTCCTGACTTTC
-,TRBJ2-1,TRBV27,-,CASSSPPGEQFF,TGTGCCAGCAGTTCCCCGCCGGGGGAGCAGTTCTTC
-,TRBJ2-1,TRBV7-9,-,CASSVRDNYNEQFF,TGTGCCAGCAGCGTCCGGGACAACTACAATGAGCAGTTCTTC
-,TRBJ2-1,TRBV9,-,CASSVAPSTVKYEQFF,TGTGCCAGCAGCGTAGCACCGTCCACCGTTAAGTATGAGCAGTTCTTC
-,TRBJ2-7,TRBV3-1,-,CASSHQAYEQYF,TGTGCCAGCAGCCACCAGGCCTACGAGCAGTACTTC
-,TRBJ2-5,TRBV9,TRBD1,CASSVRTGAEETQYF,TGTGCCAGCAGCGTACGGACAGGGGCCGAAGAGACCCAGTACTTC
-,TRBJ1-4,TRBV20-1,-,CSARVSVEVLF,TGCAGTGCTAGAGTTTCCGTTGAGGTACTTTTT
-,TRBJ1-2,TRBV6-6,-,CASRVVDYGYTF,TGTGCCAGTCGGGTGGTCGACTATGGCTACACCTTC